These 7 T cell receptor beta chains were all obtained from the same sample, sequenced in a study of blood T cell repertoires in COVID-19. Clones were read by immunoSEQ multiplex PCR, and TCRdb kept only the in-frame ones, dropping some. The sample has about 300,000 clones, 70% to 90% seen once; the top ten hold over 2%. The sample consisted of PBMCs or T cells enriched from blood (not recorded which). The origin of the receptors is a man younger than 45 who had recovered from COVID-19.

The chain is built from TRBV18 and TRBJ2-1; 8 nucleotides agree with TRBD2. The CDR3 spans 16 residues. From germline, CDR1 is KGHSH and CDR2 LQKENI. The ends lost 3 bases at V and 6 bases at J; junction bases unmatched: 10. The CDR3 DNA reads TGTGCCAGCTCACCTTTTGCGGGGGGTGTCCGCAATGAGCAGTTCTTC. This sequence encodes CASSPFAGGVRNEQFF.

The chain is built from TRBV6-5 and TRBJ1-2; 7 bases fit TRBD1. Trimming at V came to 7 bases and at J to 10 bases, leaving 6 bases not matched to a gene. Germline V CDR1 and CDR2: MNHEY, SVGAGI. The CDR3 is made up of 11 amino acids. The CDR3 coding sequence is TGTGCCAGCACCGCCGACAGGGCCTACACCTTC. The encoded protein is CASTADRAYTF.

The V gene is TRBV7-8, the J gene TRBJ2-7; 11 nucleotides line up with TRBD1. The J segment lost 0 bases and the V segment lost 6 bases, leaving 10 bases of the junction unmatched. The germline CDR1 and CDR2 sequences are SGHVS and FQNEAQ. This CDR3 has 17 amino acids. The CDR3 DNA reads as TGTGCCAGCAGGTCCTCCGGGACAGGGGGGCCCTCCTACGAGCAGTACTTC. Translation gives CASRSSGTGGPSYEQYF. Combining the CDR3 with reference TRBV7-8 and TRBJ2-7 gives the whole variable domain GAGVSQSPRYKVAKRGQDVALRCDPISGHVSLFWYQQALGQGPEFLTYFQNEAQLDKSGLPSDRFFAERPEGSVSTLKIQRTQQEDSAVYLCASRSSGTGGPSYEQYFGPGTRLTVT.

J is TRBJ1-3 and V is TRBV15; D remains ambiguous. This CDR3 region has 12 residues. With 4 bases removed from V and 1 base from J, the gap between germline ends came to 2 bases. The germline V gene encodes CDR1 LNHNV and CDR2 YYDKDF (reference sequence). CDR3 protein: CATSTSGNTIYF. In DNA form, the CDR3 reads TGTGCCACCAGCACTTCTGGAAACACCATATATTTT.

The chain couples TRBV1 to TRBJ2-7; the tabulated D call, TRBD2, remains unverified against the DNA. TRBV1 is tagged as a pseudogene. This CDR3 contains 16 residues. CDR3 bases: TGCACCAGCAGTCCCGGTCCAGCGGAAGTCCCTAACGAGCAGTACTTC. As protein: CTSSPGPAEVPNEQYF.

In DNA form, the CDR3 reads TGTGCCAGCAGTACAGGGTTGAACACTGAAGCTTTCTTT. Protein product: CASSTGLNTEAFF. The gene calls are TRBV6-5 and TRBJ1-1; D perhaps matches TRBD1 (6 bases). The length of the CDR3 is 13 residues. V lost 5 bases, J lost 0 bases, and 7 bases lay in between. From germline, CDR1 is MNHEY and CDR2 SVGAGI.

This rearrangement joins TRBV11-2 to TRBJ2-1; 8 nucleotides align to TRBD1. This CDR3 contains 15 residues. The J segment lost 2 bases and the V segment lost 5 bases, leaving 5 bases of the junction unmatched. From germline, CDR1 is SGHAT and CDR2 FQNNGV. As DNA, the CDR3 is TGTGCCAGCAGCCCCCGACAGGGGACCTACAATGAGCAGTTCTTC. Residues: CASSPRQGTYNEQFF.